Listed below are T cell receptor beta chains from one sample, sequenced in a study of T cell responses to AZD1222 COVID-19 vaccine. Sequencing used immunoSEQ multiplex PCR; TCRdb keeps in-frame clones, though not all of them. Of roughly 150,000 clones detected, approximately 91% appear once; the ten largest clones hold 1.9%. The sample was peripheral blood, taken 28 days after the second AZD1222 dose. Receptors were obtained from an adult who received the AZD1222 COVID-19 vaccine. The CDR3 runs from the conserved cysteine through the conserved F or W. Each record gives: J gene, clone size, V gene, D gene, CDR3 DNA, CDR3 protein. A D gene is named only where the DNA matches it firmly. The size entry is marked missing in some rows and otherwise reads once, few, many or a size class.

>TRBJ1-1|NA|TRBV27|NA
TGTGCCAGCAGGAGAACAGGGTTTGGCACTGAAGCTTTCTTT
CASRRTGFGTEAFF
>TRBJ2-1|NA|TRBV4-1|TRBD2
TGCGCCAGCAGTGCCCTCGGACTAGCGGGAGGGAATGAGCAGTTCTTC
CASSALGLAGGNEQFF
>TRBJ2-5|NA|TRBV5-1|TRBD1
TGCGCCAGCAGCCAGGGACAGGGCCCAGAGACCCAGTACTTC
CASSQGQGPETQYF
>TRBJ1-5|NA|TRBV6-6|NA
TGTGCCAGCAGTTACTCGAGTAAAAGTCACAATCAGCCCCAGCATTTT
CASSYSSKSHNQPQHF
>TRBJ2-3|NA|TRBV6-5|NA
TGTGCCACGTACGGGGGCCTCACAGATACGCAGTATTTT
CATYGGLTDTQYF
>TRBJ1-2|NA|TRBV28|NA
TGTGCCAGCAGTTTTTCACAGGGAGGAGGCTACACCTTC
CASSFSQGGGYTF
>TRBJ1-6|few|TRBV10-2|TRBD1
TGCGCCAGCACCCGACAGGGTAATTCACCCCTCCACTTT
CASTRQGNSPLHF
>TRBJ2-1|NA|TRBV11-1|TRBD1
TGTGCCAGCAGCAACAGACAGGGGTCGACCTACAATGAGCAGTTCTTC
CASSNRQGSTYNEQFF
>TRBJ2-3|NA|TRBV5-4|NA
TGTGCCAGCAGCTTTACGATCACAGATACGCAGTATTTT
CASSFTITDTQYF
>TRBJ2-3|once|TRBV4-1|TRBD2
TGCGCCAGCAGCCAAGACACTAGCGGGAGCACAGATACGCAGTATTTT
CASSQDTSGSTDTQYF
>TRBJ1-1|NA|TRBV1|NA
TGCACCAGCAGCCAAGATTTGAATGTGGGGTGCACTGAAGCTTTCTTT
CTSSQDLNVGCTEAFF
>TRBJ2-1|few|TRBV5-1|NA
TGCGCCAGCAGCCTCGGACTGAAGGGGGAGCAGTTCTTC
CASSLGLKGEQFF
>TRBJ2-5|NA|TRBV3-1/TRBV3-2|NA
TGTGCCAGCAGCCAAGGGTATGGGGGACAAGAGACCCAGTACTTC
CASSQGYGGQETQYF
>TRBJ2-3|NA|TRBV27|TRBD2
TGTGCCAGCTACTCGGCGGGAGATCCCACAGATACGCAGTATTTT
CASYSAGDPTDTQYF
>TRBJ2-7|NA|TRBV5-4|TRBD2
TGTGCCAGCAGCTATAGCGGGAGGGGAACCTACGAGCAGTACTTC
CASSYSGRGTYEQYF
>TRBJ1-1|NA|TRBV2|NA
TGTGCCAGCCTGTATTCCTCAACCAACACTGAAGCTTTCTTT
CASLYSSTNTEAFF
>TRBJ1-4|NA|TRBV5-1|NA
TGCGCCAGCAGCTTGGCAGTAGGGCCCGAAGAAAAACTGTTTTTT
CASSLAVGPEEKLFF